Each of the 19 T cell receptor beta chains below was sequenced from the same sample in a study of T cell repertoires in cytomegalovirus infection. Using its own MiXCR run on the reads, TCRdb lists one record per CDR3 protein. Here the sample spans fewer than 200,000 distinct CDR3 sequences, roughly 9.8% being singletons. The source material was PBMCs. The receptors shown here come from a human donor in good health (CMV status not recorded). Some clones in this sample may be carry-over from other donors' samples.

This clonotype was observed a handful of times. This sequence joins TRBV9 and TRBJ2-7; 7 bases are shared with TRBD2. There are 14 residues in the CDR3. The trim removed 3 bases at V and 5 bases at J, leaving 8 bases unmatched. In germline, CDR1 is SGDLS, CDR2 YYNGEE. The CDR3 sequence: CASSGEGLADEQYF. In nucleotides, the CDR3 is TGTGCCAGCAGCGGGGAGGGGCTAGCGGACGAGCAGTACTTC.

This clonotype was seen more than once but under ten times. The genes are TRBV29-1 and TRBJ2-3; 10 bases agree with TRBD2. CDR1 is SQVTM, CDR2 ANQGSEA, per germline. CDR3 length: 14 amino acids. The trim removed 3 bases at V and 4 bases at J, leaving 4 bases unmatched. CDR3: CSVDKREGADTQYF. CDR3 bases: TGCAGCGTTGATAAGCGGGAGGGCGCAGATACGCAGTATTTT.

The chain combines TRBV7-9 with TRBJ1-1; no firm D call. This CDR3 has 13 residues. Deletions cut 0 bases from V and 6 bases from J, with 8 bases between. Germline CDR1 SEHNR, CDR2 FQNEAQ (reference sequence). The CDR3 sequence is CASSLARGAEAFF. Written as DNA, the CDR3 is TGTGCCAGCAGCTTAGCCCGGGGAGCTGAAGCTTTCTTT. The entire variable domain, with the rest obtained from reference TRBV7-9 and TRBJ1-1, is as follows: DTGVSQNPRHKITKRGQNVTFRCDPISEHNRLYWYRQTLGQGPEFLTYFQNEAQLEKSRLLSDRFSAERPKGSFSTLEIQRTEQGDSAMYLCASSLARGAEAFFGQGTRLTVV.

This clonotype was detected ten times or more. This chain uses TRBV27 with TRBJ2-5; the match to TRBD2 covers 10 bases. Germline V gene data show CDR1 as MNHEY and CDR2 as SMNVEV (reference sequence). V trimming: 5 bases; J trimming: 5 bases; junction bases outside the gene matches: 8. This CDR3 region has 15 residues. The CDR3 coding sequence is TGTGCCAGCAGTGAGTCTAGCGGGAGCTTGGAGACCCAGTACTTC. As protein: CASSESSGSLETQYF.

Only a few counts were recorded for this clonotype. The CDR3 is CASSFRSGGMVDTEAFF. CDR3 DNA: TGCGCCAGCAGCTTTCGTTCGGGGGGGATGGTGGACACTGAAGCTTTCTTT. The chain recombines TRBV5-1 with TRBJ1-1; D possibly corresponds to TRBD1 (5 bases). This CDR3 is built from 17 residues. Germline-derived CDR1 and CDR2 are SGHRS and YFSETQ. The ends were cut back, 2 bases at V and 3 bases at J, with 20 bases in the middle.

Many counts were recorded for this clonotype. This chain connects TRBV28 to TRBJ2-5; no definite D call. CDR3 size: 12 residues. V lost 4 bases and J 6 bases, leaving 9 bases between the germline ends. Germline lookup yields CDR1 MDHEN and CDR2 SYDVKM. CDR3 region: CASSSTRKTQYF. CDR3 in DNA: TGTGCCAGCAGTTCCACCCGAAAGACCCAGTACTTC.

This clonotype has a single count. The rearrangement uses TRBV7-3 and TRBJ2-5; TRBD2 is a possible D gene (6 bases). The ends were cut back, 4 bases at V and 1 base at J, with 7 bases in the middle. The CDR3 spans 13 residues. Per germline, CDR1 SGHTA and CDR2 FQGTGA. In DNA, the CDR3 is TGTGCCAGCAGCTATAGCGGCCAAGAGACCCAGTACTTC. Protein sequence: CASSYSGQETQYF.

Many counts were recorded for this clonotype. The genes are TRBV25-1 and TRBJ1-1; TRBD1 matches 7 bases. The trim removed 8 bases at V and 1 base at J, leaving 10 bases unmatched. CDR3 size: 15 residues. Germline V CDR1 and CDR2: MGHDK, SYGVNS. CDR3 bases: TGTGCCAGCCAGTCCCCCGGGACAGAGAACACTGAAGCTTTCTTT. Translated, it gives CASQSPGTENTEAFF.

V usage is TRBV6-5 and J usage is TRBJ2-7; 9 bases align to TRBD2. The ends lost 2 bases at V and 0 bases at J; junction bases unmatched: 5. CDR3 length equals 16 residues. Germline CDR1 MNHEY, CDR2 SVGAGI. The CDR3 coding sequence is TGTGCCAGCAGTTACAGGGGTAGCGGGGGCTCCTACGAGCAGTACTTC. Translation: CASSYRGSGGSYEQYF.

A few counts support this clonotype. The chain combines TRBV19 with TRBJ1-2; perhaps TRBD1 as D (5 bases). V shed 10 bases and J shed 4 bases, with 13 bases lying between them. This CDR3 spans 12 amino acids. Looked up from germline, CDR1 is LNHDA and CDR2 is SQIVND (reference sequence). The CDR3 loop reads CATGTASYGYTF. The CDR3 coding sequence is TGTGCCACCGGGACGGCAAGCTATGGCTACACCTTC.

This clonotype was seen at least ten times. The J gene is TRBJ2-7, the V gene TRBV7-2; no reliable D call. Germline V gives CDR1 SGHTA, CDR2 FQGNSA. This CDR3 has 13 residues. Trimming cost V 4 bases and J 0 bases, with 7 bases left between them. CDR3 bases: TGTGCCAGCAGCTCCCATATCTCCTACGAGCAGTACTTC. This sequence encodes CASSSHISYEQYF.

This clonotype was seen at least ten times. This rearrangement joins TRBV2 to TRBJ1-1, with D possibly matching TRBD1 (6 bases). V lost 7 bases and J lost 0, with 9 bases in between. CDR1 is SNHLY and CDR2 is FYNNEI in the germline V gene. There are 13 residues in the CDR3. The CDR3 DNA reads TGTGCCAGCAACAGGGATTTGAACACTGAAGCTTTCTTT. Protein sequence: CASNRDLNTEAFF.

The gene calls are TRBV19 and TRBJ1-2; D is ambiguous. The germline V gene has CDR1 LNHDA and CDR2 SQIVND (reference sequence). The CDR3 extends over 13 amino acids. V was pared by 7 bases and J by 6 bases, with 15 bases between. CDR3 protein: CASIRRAADGYTF. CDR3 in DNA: TGTGCCAGTATAAGGAGGGCAGCTGATGGCTACACCTTC.

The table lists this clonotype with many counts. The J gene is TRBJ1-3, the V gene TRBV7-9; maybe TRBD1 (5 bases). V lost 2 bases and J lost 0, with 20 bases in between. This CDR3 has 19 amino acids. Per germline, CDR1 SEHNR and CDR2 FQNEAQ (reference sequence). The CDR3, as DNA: TGTGCCAGCAGCTTATTAGGGTGGGGACTTCCTAACTCTGGAAACACCATATATTTT. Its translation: CASSLLGWGLPNSGNTIYF.

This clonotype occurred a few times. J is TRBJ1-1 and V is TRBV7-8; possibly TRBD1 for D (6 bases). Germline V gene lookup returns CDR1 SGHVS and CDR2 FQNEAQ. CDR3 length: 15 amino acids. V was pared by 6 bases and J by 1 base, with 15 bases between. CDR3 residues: CASRLHGGSNTEAFF. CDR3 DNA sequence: TGTGCCAGCAGATTACATGGGGGCTCGAACACTGAAGCTTTCTTT.

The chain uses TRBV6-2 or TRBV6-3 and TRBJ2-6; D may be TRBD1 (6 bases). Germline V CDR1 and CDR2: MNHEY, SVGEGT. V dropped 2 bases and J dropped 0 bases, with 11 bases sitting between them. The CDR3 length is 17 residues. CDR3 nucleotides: TGTGCCAGCAGTTACCTGACAGGATACTCTGGGGCCAACGTCCTGACTTTC. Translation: CASSYLTGYSGANVLTF.

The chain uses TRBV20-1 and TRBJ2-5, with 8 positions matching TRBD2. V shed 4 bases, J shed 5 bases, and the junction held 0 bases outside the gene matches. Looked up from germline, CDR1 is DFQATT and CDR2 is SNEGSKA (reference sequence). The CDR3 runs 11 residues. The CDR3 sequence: CSAIAGETQYF. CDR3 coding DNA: TGCAGTGCTATAGCGGGGGAGACCCAGTACTTC.

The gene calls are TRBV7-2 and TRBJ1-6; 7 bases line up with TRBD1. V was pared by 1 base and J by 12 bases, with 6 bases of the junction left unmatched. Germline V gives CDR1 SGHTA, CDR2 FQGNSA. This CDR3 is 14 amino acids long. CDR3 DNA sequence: TGTGCCAGCAGCTTAGTTAGGGGGCTGGAACCCCTCCACTTT. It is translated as CASSLVRGLEPLHF. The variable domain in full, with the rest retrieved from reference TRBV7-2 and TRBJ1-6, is GAGVSQSPSNKVTEKGKDVELRCDPISGHTALYWYRQSLGQGLEFLIYFQGNSAPDKSGLPSDRFSAERTGGSVSTLTIQRTQQEDSAVYLCASSLVRGLEPLHFGNGTRLTVT.

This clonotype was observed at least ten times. The CDR3 nucleotides are TGTGCCAGCAGCTTTGATCCGGTTCAGCCCCAGCATTTT. It codes for CASSFDPVQPQHF. The V and J genes are TRBV7-2 and TRBJ1-5; the D is unclear. V lost 3 bases and J 6 bases, leaving 9 bases between the germline ends. Per germline, CDR1 SGHTA and CDR2 FQGNSA. The CDR3 loop spans 13 amino acids.